Sequencing of this T cell receptor beta chain was carried out in a study of CD8+ T cells in alopecia areata. This sample's treatment: oral pan-JAK inhibitor, 5-10 mg twice daily. Lesional scalp tissue (obtained by punch biopsy) and peripheral blood were collected from alopecia areata patients. Trimming removed 0 bases at V and 3 bases at J, with 6 bases between. CDR1 LGHNA and CDR2 YNFKEQ come from the germline V gene. The length of the CDR3 is 14 residues. Points from the study as a whole: Scalp samples also yield sequences of resident alphabeta T cells from normal skin. Especially in alopecia totalis/universalis, lesional scalp showed greater clonality than normal scalp did.

In the case of this clone: As yet, its antigen is unknown.

RNA, once extracted, was reverse transcribed into cDNA for use as the sequencing template. The table came from immunoSEQ multiplex PCR; TCRdb's copy has only in-frame clones and leaves some out. The table lists more than 110,000 clones, 45% to 60% of them singletons, with around 15% in the top ten. The sequences come from CD8+ T cells sorted from blood, collected at week 4, from a patient treated with tofacitinib. The TCR comes from a human donor with alopecia areata. The chain recombines TRBV4-2 with TRBJ1-5; D gene unclear. The CDR3 DNA reads TGTGCCAGCAGCCAAGATCACCCCAATCAGCCCCAGCATTTT. Protein sequence: CASSQDHPNQPQHF.